This record concerns one T cell receptor (beta chain) sequence. Its target is not known. This entry is derived from a study of T cells in localized non-small cell lung cancer. Study observations and caveats: When the top 100 tumor clones were examined, a median around 61 of them also appeared in the adjacent lung, which was paired and uninvolved. Overall survival was longer when the density of T cells in the blood was higher. Without multi-region sequencing, intratumor heterogeneity could not be excluded.

CDR1 and CDR2 from the germline V gene are MDHEN and SYDVKM. The CDR3 loop spans 13 amino acids. Unmatched junction bases numbered 1, after V lost 1 base and J lost 5 bases. Only in-frame clones appear in the TCRdb table, and some are missing; sequencing was by immunoSEQ multiplex PCR. The sample carries thousands of clones, less than 30% recorded once. The sample consisted of normal lung tissue next to the tumor, taken before any cancer treatment. The TCR sequence derives from a man aged 40 to 70 with stage II squamous cell lung carcinoma. J is TRBJ2-7 and V is TRBV28; 8 nucleotides agree with TRBD2. CDR3 bases: TGTGCCAGCAGTTTATCGGGGGGGGACGAGCAGTACTTC. Its protein product is CASSLSGGDEQYF.